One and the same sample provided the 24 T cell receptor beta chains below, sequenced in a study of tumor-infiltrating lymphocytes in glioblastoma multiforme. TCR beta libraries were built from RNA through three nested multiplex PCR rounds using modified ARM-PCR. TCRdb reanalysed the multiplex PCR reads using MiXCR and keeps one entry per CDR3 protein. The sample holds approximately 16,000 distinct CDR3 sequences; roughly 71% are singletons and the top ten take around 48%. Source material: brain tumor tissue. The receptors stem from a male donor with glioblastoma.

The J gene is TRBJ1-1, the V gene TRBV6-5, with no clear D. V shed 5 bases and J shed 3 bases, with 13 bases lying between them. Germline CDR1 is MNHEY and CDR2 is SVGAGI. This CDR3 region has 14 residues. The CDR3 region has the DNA TGTGCCAGCAGTGGGATAACGGTTGACACTGAAGCTTTCTTT. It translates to CASSGITVDTEAFF.

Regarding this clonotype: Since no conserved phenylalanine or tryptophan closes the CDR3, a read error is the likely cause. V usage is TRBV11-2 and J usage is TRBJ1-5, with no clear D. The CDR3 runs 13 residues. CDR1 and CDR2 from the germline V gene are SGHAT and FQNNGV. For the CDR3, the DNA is TGTGCCATCAGCTCACTGGTGGGCAGTAGCCAGCATTTG. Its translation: CAISSLVGSSQHL.

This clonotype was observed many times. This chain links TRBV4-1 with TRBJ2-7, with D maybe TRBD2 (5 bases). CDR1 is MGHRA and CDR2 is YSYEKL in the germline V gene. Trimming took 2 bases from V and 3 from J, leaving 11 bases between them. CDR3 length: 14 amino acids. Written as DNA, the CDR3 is TGCGCCAGCAGCCAATACAGAGAGGGCTACGAGCAGTACTTC. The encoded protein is CASSQYREGYEQYF.

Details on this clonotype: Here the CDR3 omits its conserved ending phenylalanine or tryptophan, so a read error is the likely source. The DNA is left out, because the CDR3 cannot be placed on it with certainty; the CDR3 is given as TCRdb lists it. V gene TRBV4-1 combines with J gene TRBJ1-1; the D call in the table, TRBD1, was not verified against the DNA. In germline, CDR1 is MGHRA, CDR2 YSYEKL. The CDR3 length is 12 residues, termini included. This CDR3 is CARSQEVRRVGA.

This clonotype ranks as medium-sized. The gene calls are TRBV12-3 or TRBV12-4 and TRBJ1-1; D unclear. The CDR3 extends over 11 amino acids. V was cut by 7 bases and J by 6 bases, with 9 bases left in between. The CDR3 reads CASIRTAEAFF. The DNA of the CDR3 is TGTGCCAGCATTCGGACCGCTGAAGCTTTCTTT.

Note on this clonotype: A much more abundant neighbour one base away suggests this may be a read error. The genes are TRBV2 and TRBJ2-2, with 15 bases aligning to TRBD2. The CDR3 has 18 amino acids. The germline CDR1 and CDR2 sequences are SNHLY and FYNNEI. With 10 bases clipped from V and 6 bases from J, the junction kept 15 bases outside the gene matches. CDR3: CAIRREPGLAGGAGELFF. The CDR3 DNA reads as TGTGCCATCAGACGAGAACCGGGACTAGCGGGAGGTGCCGGGGAGCTGTTTTTT.

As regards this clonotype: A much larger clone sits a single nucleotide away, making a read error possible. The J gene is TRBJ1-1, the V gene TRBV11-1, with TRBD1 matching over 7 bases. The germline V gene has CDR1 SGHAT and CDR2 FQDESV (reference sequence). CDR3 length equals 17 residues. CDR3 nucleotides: TGTGCCAGCAGCTTACGGGACAGAGGGTACATGAACACTGAAGCTCTCTTT. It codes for CASSLRDRGYMNTEALF.

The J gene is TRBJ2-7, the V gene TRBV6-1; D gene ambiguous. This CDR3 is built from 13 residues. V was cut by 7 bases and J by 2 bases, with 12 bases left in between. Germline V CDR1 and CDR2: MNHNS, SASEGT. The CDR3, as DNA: TGTGCCAGCACCAACCCCCGGGCCTACGAGCAGTACTTC. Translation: CASTNPRAYEQYF.

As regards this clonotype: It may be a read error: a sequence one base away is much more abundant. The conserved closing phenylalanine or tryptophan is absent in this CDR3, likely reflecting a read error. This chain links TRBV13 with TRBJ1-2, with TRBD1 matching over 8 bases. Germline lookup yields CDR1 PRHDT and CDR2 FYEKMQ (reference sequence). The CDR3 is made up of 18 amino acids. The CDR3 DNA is TGTGCCGGCAGGCAAACCTTCAGGGGGCCAGAGTATAATAGAGGCTACACCTCC. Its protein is CAGRQTFRGPEYNRGYTS.

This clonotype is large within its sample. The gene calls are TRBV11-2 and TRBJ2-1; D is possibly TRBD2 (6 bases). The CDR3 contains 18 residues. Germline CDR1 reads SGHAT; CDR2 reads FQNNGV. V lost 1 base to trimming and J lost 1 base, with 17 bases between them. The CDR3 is CASSLVSGGKGSYNEQFF. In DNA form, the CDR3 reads TGTGCCAGCAGCTTAGTTTCTGGCGGGAAGGGTTCCTACAATGAGCAGTTCTTC. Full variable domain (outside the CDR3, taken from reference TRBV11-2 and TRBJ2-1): EAGVAQSPRYKIIEKRQSVAFWCNPISGHATLYWYQQILGQGPKLLIQFQNNGVVDDSQLPKDRFSAERLKGVDSTLKIQPAKLEDSAVYLCASSLVSGGKGSYNEQFFGPGTRLTVL.

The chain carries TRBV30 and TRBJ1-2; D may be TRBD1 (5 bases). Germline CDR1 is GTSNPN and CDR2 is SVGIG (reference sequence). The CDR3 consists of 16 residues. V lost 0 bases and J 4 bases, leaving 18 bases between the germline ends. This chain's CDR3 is CAWSVLGRAGSYGYTF. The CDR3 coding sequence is TGTGCCTGGAGTGTACTCGGCAGGGCAGGAAGCTATGGCTACACCTTC.

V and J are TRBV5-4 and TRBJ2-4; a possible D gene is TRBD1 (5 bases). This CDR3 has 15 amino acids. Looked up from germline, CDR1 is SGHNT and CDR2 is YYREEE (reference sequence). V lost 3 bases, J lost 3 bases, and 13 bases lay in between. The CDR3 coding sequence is TGTGCCAGCAGCTACCAGGGTCTCGGCAAAAACATTCAGTACTTC. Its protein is CASSYQGLGKNIQYF.

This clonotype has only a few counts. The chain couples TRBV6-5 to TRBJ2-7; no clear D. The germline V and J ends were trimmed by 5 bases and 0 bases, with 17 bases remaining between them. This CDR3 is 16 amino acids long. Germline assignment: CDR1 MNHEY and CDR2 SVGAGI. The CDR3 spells CASSKKERRSSYEQYF. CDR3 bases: TGTGCCAGCAGTAAGAAGGAACGTCGGAGCTCCTACGAGCAGTACTTC.

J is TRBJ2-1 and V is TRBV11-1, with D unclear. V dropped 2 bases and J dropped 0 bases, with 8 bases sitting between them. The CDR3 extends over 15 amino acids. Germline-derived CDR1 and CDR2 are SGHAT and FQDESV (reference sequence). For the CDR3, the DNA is TGTGCCAGCAGCTTATCCCCCGACTCCTACAATGAGCAGTTCTTC. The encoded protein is CASSLSPDSYNEQFF. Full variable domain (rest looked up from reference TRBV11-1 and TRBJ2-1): EAEVAQSPRYKITEKSQAVAFWCDPISGHATLYWYRQILGQGPELLVQFQDESVVDDSQLPKDRFSAERLKGVDSTLKIQPAELGDSAMYLCASSLSPDSYNEQFFGPGTRLTVL.

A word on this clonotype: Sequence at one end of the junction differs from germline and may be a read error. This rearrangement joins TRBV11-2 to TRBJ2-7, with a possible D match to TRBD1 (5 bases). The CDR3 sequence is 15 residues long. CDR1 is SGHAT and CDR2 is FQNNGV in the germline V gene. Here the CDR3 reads CVSSLSRDSVWEQYF. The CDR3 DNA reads TGTGTCAGCAGCCTTTCCAGAGACAGTGTATGGGAGCAGTACTTC.

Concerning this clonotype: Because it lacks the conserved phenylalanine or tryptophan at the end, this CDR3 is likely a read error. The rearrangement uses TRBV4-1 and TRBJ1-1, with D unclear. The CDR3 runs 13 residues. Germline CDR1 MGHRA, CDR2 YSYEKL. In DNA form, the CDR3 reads TGCGCCAACAGCCAACAGATTTCGACTGAAGCTTTCTTA. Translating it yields CANSQQISTEAFL.

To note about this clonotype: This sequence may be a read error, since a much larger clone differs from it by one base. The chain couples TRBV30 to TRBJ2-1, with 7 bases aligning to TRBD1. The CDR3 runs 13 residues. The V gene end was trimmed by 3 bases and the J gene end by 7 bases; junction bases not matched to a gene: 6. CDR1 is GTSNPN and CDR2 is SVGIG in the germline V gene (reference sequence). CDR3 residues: CAWRMGRGNEQFF. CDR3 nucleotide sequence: TGTGCCTGGAGAATGGGCAGGGGGAATGAGCAGTTCTTC.

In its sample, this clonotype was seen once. CDR3 sequence: CAISDPGVDYNEQFF. The CDR3 DNA sequence: TGTGCCATCAGTGACCCAGGGGTGGATTACAATGAGCAGTTCTTC. The J gene is TRBJ2-1, the V gene TRBV10-3; a weak D match, TRBD1 (6 bases). Germline assignment: CDR1 ENHRY and CDR2 SYGVKD. Trimming took 3 bases from V and 4 from J, leaving 13 bases between them. The CDR3 contains 15 residues.

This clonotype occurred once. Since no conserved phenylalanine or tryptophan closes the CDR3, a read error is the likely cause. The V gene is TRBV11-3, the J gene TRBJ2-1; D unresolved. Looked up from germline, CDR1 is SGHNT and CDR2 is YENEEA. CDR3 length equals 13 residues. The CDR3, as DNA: TGTGTCAGCAGCTTAGTTGACGGCAATGAGCAGTTCTCT. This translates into CVSSLVDGNEQFS.

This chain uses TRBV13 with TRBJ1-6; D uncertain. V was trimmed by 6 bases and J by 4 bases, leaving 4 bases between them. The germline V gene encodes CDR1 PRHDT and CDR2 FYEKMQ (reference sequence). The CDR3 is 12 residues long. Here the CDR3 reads CASRFYNSPLHF. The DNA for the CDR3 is TGTGCCAGCAGATTTTATAATTCACCCCTCCACTTT.

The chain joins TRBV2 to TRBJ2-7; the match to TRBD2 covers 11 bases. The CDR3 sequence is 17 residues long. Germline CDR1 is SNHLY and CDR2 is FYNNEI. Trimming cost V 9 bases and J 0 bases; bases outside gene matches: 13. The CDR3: CASTGTSGYDSSYEQYF. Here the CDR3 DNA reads TGTGCCAGTACCGGGACTAGCGGATATGATAGCTCCTACGAGCAGTACTTC.

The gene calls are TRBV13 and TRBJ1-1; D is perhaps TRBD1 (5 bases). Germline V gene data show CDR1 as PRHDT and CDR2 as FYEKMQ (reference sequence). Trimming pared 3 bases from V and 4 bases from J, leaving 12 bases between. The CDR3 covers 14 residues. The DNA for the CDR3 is TGTGCCAGCAGCTTTGGTAGGGGTCGCACTGAAGCTTTCTTT. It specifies CASSFGRGRTEAFF.

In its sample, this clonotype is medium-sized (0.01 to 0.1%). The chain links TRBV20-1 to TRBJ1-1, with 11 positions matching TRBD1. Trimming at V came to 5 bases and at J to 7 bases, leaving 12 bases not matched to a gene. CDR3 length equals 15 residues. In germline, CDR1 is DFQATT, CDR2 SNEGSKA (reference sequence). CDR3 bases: TGCAGTGCTCCCACCGGGACAGGGGGGATAAATGAAGCTTTCTTT. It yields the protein CSAPTGTGGINEAFF.

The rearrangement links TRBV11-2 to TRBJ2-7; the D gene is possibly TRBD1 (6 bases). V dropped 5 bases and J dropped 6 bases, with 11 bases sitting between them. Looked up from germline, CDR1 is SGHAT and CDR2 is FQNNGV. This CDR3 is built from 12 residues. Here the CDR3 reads CASSTGILEQYF. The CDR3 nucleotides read TGTGCCAGCAGCACAGGGATTCTCGAGCAGTACTTC.